These 21 T cell receptor beta chains were sequenced from one sample in a study of regulatory T cells in long-lasting Graves disease. Library construction for TCR beta used iRepertoire HTBI primers and Arm-PCR of CDR3 regions. TCRdb used MiXCR to reprocess the multiplex PCR reads, holding one entry per CDR3 protein. This sample yields about 440,000 distinct CDR3 sequences, of which 15% are seen a single time; roughly 17% belongs to the top ten. Specified time point: newly diagnosed GD, antithyroid drugs for less than 3 months. RNA extracted from PBMCs served as the sequencing template. The same sample was also used in a study of T cells in Graves' hyperthyroidism and ophthalmopathy.

Source: peripheral blood mononuclear cells (PBMCs), taken at new diagnosis, from a patient treated with antithyroid drugs. These receptors were collected from a woman in her 30s with Graves disease.

Concerning this clonotype: A read error is likely, as this CDR3 ends without the conserved phenylalanine or tryptophan. The chain's CDR3 is CASSQGYPTSGRDEQFL. In DNA, the CDR3 is TGTGCCAGCAGCCAAGGGTATCCGACTAGCGGGAGGGATGAGCAGTTCCTC. This chain uses TRBV3-1 with TRBJ2-1; TRBD2 matches at 14 bases. The V gene end was trimmed by 1 base and the J gene end by 8 bases; junction bases not matched to a gene: 7. The CDR3 consists of 17 residues. CDR1 LGHDT and CDR2 YNNKEL come from the germline V gene (reference sequence).

This chain connects TRBV7-3 to TRBJ2-2; 8 nucleotides line up with TRBD2. CDR3 size: 15 residues. V was pared by 5 bases and J by 11 bases, with 13 bases of the junction left unmatched. The germline V gene encodes CDR1 SGHTA and CDR2 FQGTGA. CDR3 nucleotides: TGTGCCAGCAGCCCTACCTCCGGGGGGGTGTCCGAGCTGTTTTTT. Translating gives CASSPTSGGVSELFF.

This clonotype was detected many times. The chain employs TRBV5-6 and TRBJ1-5, with D possibly TRBD1 on 6 matching bases. The germline V and J ends were trimmed by 2 bases and 4 bases, with 16 bases remaining between them. Per the germline V gene, CDR1 is SGHDT and CDR2 is YYEEEE. This CDR3 region has 16 residues. As DNA, the CDR3 is TGTGCCAGCAGCTTACAGGGATGGGGGCAAAATCAGCCCCAGCATTTT. Its translation: CASSLQGWGQNQPQHF.

This rearrangement joins TRBV24-1 to TRBJ2-1; the D gene is possibly TRBD1 (6 bases). Trimming pared 9 bases from V and 2 bases from J, leaving 10 bases between. This CDR3 has 13 residues. Germline V lookup: CDR1 KGHDR, CDR2 SFDVKD. Written as DNA, the CDR3 is TGTGCCACCGGGACACCAACCTACAATGAGCAGTTCTTC. Its protein is CATGTPTYNEQFF.

This clonotype was counted at least ten times. The chain is built from TRBV12-5 and TRBJ2-3, with unresolved D. V was shortened by 4 bases and J by 1 base, with 15 bases between the two germline ends. Germline lookup yields CDR1 LGHNT and CDR2 FRNRAP. CDR3 length: 16 amino acids. The CDR3 DNA sequence: TGTGCTAGTGGTTCTCATCGGACGGGCGGCACAGATACGCAGTATTTT. Translated, it gives CASGSHRTGGTDTQYF.

This clonotype has a count of ten or more. The chain combines TRBV7-6 with TRBJ2-7; no clear D gene. The CDR3 consists of 14 residues. Per the germline V gene, CDR1 is SGHVS and CDR2 is FNYEAQ. V was clipped by 5 bases and J by 0 bases, with 11 bases between them. CDR3 in amino acids: CASSRTDHSYEQYF. Here the CDR3 DNA reads TGTGCCAGCAGCCGGACGGACCACTCCTACGAGCAGTACTTC.

Ten or more counts support this clonotype. The chain is built from TRBV11-2 and TRBJ2-1; no definite D call. V was clipped by 6 bases and J by 7 bases, with 19 bases between them. The germline V gene has CDR1 SGHAT and CDR2 FQNNGV. The CDR3 contains 15 residues. The CDR3 loop reads CASRGLAPQSNEQFF. The CDR3 region has the DNA TGTGCCAGCAGGGGGTTGGCACCCCAAAGTAATGAGCAGTTCTTC.

This rearrangement joins TRBV20-1 to TRBJ2-1; 7 bases match TRBD2. V lost 2 bases, J lost 7 bases, and 5 bases stayed unmatched. This CDR3 comprises 13 residues. CDR1 DFQATT and CDR2 SNEGSKA come from the germline V gene (reference sequence). The CDR3 DNA reads TGCAGTGCTAGACTAGCGGTAATAAATGAGCAGTTCTTC. It translates to CSARLAVINEQFF.

This clonotype was picked up many times. The J gene is TRBJ2-7, the V gene TRBV20-1, with 7 bases that match TRBD2. Germline loops: CDR1 DFQATT, CDR2 SNEGSKA (reference sequence). The V segment lost 3 bases and the J segment 6 bases; nucleotides outside the gene matches: 11. The CDR3 is 14 residues long. This CDR3 reads CSARSPSGTGEQYF. CDR3 nucleotide sequence: TGCAGTGCTAGGTCTCCAAGCGGGACGGGCGAGCAGTACTTC.

This clonotype was recorded many times. V and J are TRBV20-1 and TRBJ2-7, with 7 nucleotides matching TRBD1. The ends lost 3 bases at V and 2 bases at J; junction bases unmatched: 7. The CDR3 totals 14 residues. Germline-derived CDR1 and CDR2 are DFQATT and SNEGSKA (reference sequence). DNA for the CDR3: TGCAGTGCTAGGGACAGACAGGGAACCTACGAGCAGTACTTC. Its protein product is CSARDRQGTYEQYF.

The chain has TRBV27 and TRBJ2-3; a weak D match, TRBD2 (5 bases). Germline-derived CDR1 and CDR2 are MNHEY and SMNVEV (reference sequence). CDR3 length: 11 residues. The V end was cut by 4 bases, the J end by 14 bases, with 13 bases between. The CDR3 spells CASSSRLEVYF. In DNA form, the CDR3 reads TGTGCCAGCAGTTCCCGACTGGAGGTGTATTTT.

This clonotype was seen repeatedly, ten times or more. V and J are TRBV2 and TRBJ2-3; the D call may be TRBD1 or TRBD2 (5 bases each). In germline, CDR1 is SNHLY, CDR2 FYNNEI. Trimming stripped 5 bases from V and 5 bases from J, with 17 bases between. This CDR3 spans 15 amino acids. The CDR3 DNA sequence: TGTGCCAGCAGTTCCCAGGGAGTTGGGCTAGATACGCAGTATTTT. Translating it yields CASSSQGVGLDTQYF. Based on the CDR3 plus reference TRBV2 and TRBJ2-3, the full variable domain is EPEVTQTPSHQVTQMGQEVILRCVPISNHLYFYWYRQILGQKVEFLVSFYNNEISEKSEIFDDQFSVERPDGSNFTLKIRSTKLEDSAMYFCASSSQGVGLDTQYFGPGTRLTVL.

V gene TRBV24-1 combines with J gene TRBJ2-2, with 7 bases that match TRBD2. The junction had 5 bases not matched to a gene; V was cut back by 1 base and J by 4 bases. Germline loops: CDR1 KGHDR, CDR2 SFDVKD. CDR3 size: 16 residues. The DNA for the CDR3 is TGTGCCACCAGTGATTTCCAAGCGGGGATCACCGGGGAGCTGTTTTTT. Encoded protein: CATSDFQAGITGELFF.

The genes are TRBV5-6 and TRBJ2-7; the D is unclear. Trimming shortened V by 0 bases and J by 3 bases, and 13 bases separated the two germline ends. The CDR3 is made up of 15 amino acids. Germline lookup yields CDR1 SGHDT and CDR2 YYEEEE. The CDR3 region has the DNA TGTGCCAGCAGCTTGGGCGAAGATTTAGGCTACGAGCAGTACTTC. Protein product: CASSLGEDLGYEQYF.

This clonotype was recorded many times. J is TRBJ2-3 and V is TRBV7-9, with 13 bases matching TRBD2. The CDR3 has 15 amino acids. Per germline, CDR1 SEHNR and CDR2 FQNEAQ (reference sequence). The trim removed 5 bases at V and 5 bases at J, leaving 4 bases unmatched. The CDR3 spells CASSPRTSGRDTQYF. Here the CDR3 DNA reads TGTGCCAGCAGCCCTCGGACTAGCGGGAGAGATACGCAGTATTTT.

This clonotype was seen ten or more times. The V gene is TRBV18, the J gene TRBJ2-3; 10 bases line up with TRBD2. Germline loops: CDR1 KGHSH, CDR2 LQKENI. Unmatched junction bases numbered 4, after V lost 1 base and J lost 0 bases. The CDR3 extends over 17 amino acids. CDR3 protein: CASSPRLAGTSTDTQYF. CDR3 nucleotides: TGTGCCAGCTCACCACGACTAGCGGGTACTAGCACAGATACGCAGTATTTT.

This clonotype has only a few counts. The chain recombines TRBV2 with TRBJ2-5; D is possibly TRBD1 or TRBD2 (5 bases each). Per the germline V gene, CDR1 is SNHLY and CDR2 is FYNNEI. V shed 6 bases and J shed 1 base, with 15 bases lying between them. CDR3 length equals 15 residues. CDR3 loop: CASSEGRGRQETQYF. CDR3 bases: TGTGCCAGCAGCGAGGGAAGGGGCCGCCAAGAGACCCAGTACTTC.

This clonotype was detected ten times or more. The rearrangement uses TRBV20-1 and TRBJ2-1, with TRBD2 identical over 7 bases. V dropped 0 bases and J dropped 0; count of bases not matched to a gene: 8. Germline values: CDR1 DFQATT, CDR2 SNEGSKA (reference sequence). CDR3 size: 17 residues. This CDR3 is CSAREVPGLSSYNEQFF. The CDR3 DNA follows: TGCAGTGCTAGAGAAGTTCCGGGACTAAGCTCCTACAATGAGCAGTTCTTC.

This clonotype came up a few times. Since a much larger clone is just one base distant, this may be a read error. The chain links TRBV6-1 to TRBJ1-3; no reliable D call. Germline CDR1 and CDR2: MNHNS and SASEGT. The CDR3 runs to 16 residues. For the CDR3, the DNA is TGTGCCAGCACCGTCGAGAGCCGAACAATAGGAAACGCCATATATTTT. Amino acids: CASTVESRTIGNAIYF.

This chain connects TRBV6-9 to TRBJ2-7, with 11 bases lining up with TRBD1. V trimming: 3 bases; J trimming: 6 bases; junction bases outside the gene matches: 7. The germline V gene has CDR1 MNHGY and CDR2 SVAAGI. The CDR3 covers 15 residues. CDR3 amino acids: CASSYGGQGAGEQYF. DNA of the CDR3: TGTGCCAGCAGTTACGGCGGACAGGGGGCGGGCGAGCAGTACTTC.

This clonotype was recorded at least ten times. The chain is built from TRBV7-3 and TRBJ2-1; 7 nucleotides align to TRBD1. Trimming removed 5 bases from V and 4 bases from J; junction bases left unmatched: 20. Germline V gives CDR1 SGHTA, CDR2 FQGTGA. The CDR3 covers 19 residues. The CDR3 sequence: CASSHPVQGPQPGYNEQFF. DNA of the CDR3: TGTGCCAGCAGCCATCCCGTACAGGGGCCCCAACCGGGTTACAATGAGCAGTTCTTC.